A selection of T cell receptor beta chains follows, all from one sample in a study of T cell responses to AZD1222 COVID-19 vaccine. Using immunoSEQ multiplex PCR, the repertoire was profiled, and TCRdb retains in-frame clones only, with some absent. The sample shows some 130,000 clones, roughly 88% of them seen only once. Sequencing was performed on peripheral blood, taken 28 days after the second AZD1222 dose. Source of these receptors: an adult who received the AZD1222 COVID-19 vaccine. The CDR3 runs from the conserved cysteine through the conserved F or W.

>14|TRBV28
CASSFHRGRREQYF
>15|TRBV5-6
CASSFLRGGGSPLHF
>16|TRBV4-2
CASSQDQQGMGDEQFF
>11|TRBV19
CASSIRDGYTF
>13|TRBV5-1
CASSFGGGETQYF
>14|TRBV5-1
CASNKGLADNEQFF
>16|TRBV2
CASSPRDRGWQETQYF
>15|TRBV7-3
CASSLTDRGPETQYF
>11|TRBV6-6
CASSYGGGEHF
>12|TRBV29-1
CSVDPSYNEQFF
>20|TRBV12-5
CASFKDGLAGFRENYNEQFF
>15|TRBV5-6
CASSNLRQVQETQYF
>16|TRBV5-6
CASSLYTGTMNTEAFF
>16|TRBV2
CASRLPPGGFSYEQYF
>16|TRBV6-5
CASSYSWGTYNSPLHF
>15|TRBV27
CASSLWFAGNQPQHF
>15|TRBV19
CASSPWARGDEKLFF
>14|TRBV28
CASTEGGSRQPQHF
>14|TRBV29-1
CSVTDSNSYNEQFF
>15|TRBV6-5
CASSGHEGWTGELFF
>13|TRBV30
CAWNRVSGNTIYF
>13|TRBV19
CASSIHREAEAFF
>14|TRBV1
CTSSQGLVQETQYF
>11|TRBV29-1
CSVPGIYGYTF
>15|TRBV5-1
CASSPRQVSYNEQFF
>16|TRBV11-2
CASSLPPQRPSYEQYF
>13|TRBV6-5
CASSFSPGETQYF
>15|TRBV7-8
CASSLVVGTNYGYTF
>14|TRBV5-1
CASSLEGIDYGYTF
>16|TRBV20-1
CSASISAGGRTDTQYF
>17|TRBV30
CAWTQPDRGSYNSPLHF